The source of this T cell receptor (beta chain) is a study of blood T cell repertoires in COVID-19. CDR1 is WSHSY, CDR2 SAAADI, per germline. This CDR3 spans 16 amino acids. V was pared by 2 bases and J by 4 bases, with 17 bases between. Here immunoSEQ multiplex PCR was the method, and the copy in TCRdb shows in-frame clones only, minus some. The sample shows approximately 470,000 clones, roughly nine tenths of them seen only once. Study members were between roughly 18 and 89 years old and lived in over 20 US regions. V is TRBV10-2 and J is TRBJ1-2; D gene unclear. This receptor was identified in a woman aged 18-29 years who had recovered from COVID-19. The sequencing sample was made of PBMCs or T cells enriched from blood (not recorded which). The DNA for the CDR3 is TGCGCCAGCAGTGAGCCCCCGTGGAAAGGAGGCTATGGCTACACCTTC. Its protein is CASSEPPWKGGYGYTF.